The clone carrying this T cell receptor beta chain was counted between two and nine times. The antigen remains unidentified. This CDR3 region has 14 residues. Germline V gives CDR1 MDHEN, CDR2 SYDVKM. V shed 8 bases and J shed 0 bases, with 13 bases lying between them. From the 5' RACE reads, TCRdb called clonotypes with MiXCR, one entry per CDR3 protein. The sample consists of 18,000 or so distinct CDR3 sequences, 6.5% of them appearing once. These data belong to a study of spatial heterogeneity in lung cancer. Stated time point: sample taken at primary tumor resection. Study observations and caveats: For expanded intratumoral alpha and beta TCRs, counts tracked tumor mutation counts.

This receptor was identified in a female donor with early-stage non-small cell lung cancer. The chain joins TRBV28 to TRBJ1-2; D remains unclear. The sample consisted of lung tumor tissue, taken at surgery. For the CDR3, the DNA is TGTGCCAGCTTTTCCTCGCCTACTAACTATGGCTACACCTTC. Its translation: CASFSSPTNYGYTF.